Below are 5 T cell receptor beta chains sequenced from a single sample in a study of cytomegalovirus exposure and HLA in healthy donors. The PCR contained 60 Vbeta and 13 Jbeta primers. Using immunoSEQ multiplex PCR, the repertoire was profiled, and TCRdb retains in-frame clones only, with some absent. The profile shows almost 200,000 clones, roughly 85% of them singletons. Sequenced sample: PBMCs. The receptors originated from a woman between 45 and 65 years old in good health and CMV-seronegative.

The chain carries TRBV7-9 and TRBJ2-3, with D possibly TRBD2 on 6 matching bases. V lost 5 bases to trimming and J lost 0 bases, with 12 bases between them. The CDR3 runs 15 residues. Germline CDR1 and CDR2: SEHNR and FQNEAQ (reference sequence). CDR3 DNA: TGTGCCAGCAGCCCCCGGGACTCTAGCACAGATACGCAGTATTTT. It is translated as CASSPRDSSTDTQYF. Using reference TRBV7-9 and TRBJ2-3 for the parts outside the CDR3, the full variable domain is DTGVSQNPRHKITKRGQNVTFRCDPISEHNRLYWYRQTLGQGPEFLTYFQNEAQLEKSRLLSDRFSAERPKGSFSTLEIQRTEQGDSAMYLCASSPRDSSTDTQYFGPGTRLTVL.

The chain recombines TRBV28 with TRBJ1-5; D is uncertain. The CDR3 has 15 amino acids. V was shortened by 8 bases and J by 6 bases, with 20 bases between the two germline ends. Germline V gene sequence: CDR1 MDHEN, CDR2 SYDVKM. The CDR3 protein is CASGRTVSRGQPQHF. DNA of the CDR3: TGTGCCAGCGGAAGGACTGTTTCTCGCGGTCAGCCCCAGCATTTT.

V and J are TRBV5-1 and TRBJ1-5; no firm D call. The CDR3 loop spans 14 amino acids. In germline, CDR1 is SGHRS, CDR2 YFSETQ. Trimming cost V 4 bases and J 4 bases, with 12 bases left between them. The CDR3 here is CASSPGGQNQPQHF. For the CDR3, the DNA is TGCGCCAGCAGCCCCGGAGGCCAGAATCAGCCCCAGCATTTT.

The V gene is TRBV9, the J gene TRBJ1-1; maybe TRBD1 (5 bases). This CDR3 has 15 amino acids. The V end lost 4 bases, the J end lost 8 bases, and 21 bases lay between the germline ends. Looked up from germline, CDR1 is SGDLS and CDR2 is YYNGEE. In nucleotides, the CDR3 is TGTGCCAGCAGCCGGAATGAATTACAGGTATCCGAAGCTTTCTTT. Translating it yields CASSRNELQVSEAFF.

This chain links TRBV29-1 with TRBJ2-5; perhaps TRBD1 as D (5 bases). This CDR3 comprises 13 residues. The germline V gene has CDR1 SQVTM and CDR2 ANQGSEA. Between the trimmed V and J ends, which lost 3 bases and 4 bases, there was a span of 12 bases. The CDR3 sequence: CSVDLQGPETQYF. As DNA, the CDR3 is TGCAGCGTTGACCTTCAGGGCCCAGAGACCCAGTACTTC.